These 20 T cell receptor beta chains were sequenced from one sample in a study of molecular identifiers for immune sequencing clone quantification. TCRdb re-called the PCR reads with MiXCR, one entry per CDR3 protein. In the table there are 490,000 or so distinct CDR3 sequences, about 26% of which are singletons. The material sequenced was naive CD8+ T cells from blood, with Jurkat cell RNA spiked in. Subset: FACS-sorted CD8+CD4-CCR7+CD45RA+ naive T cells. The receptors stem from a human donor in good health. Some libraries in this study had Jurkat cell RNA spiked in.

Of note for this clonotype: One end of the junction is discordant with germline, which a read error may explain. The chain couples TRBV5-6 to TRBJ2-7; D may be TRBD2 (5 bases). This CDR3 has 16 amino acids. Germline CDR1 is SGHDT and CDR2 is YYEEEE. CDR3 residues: CASSWGKEDPTLELYF. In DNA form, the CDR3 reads TGTGCCAGCAGCTGGGGTAAGGAGGACCCTACACTGGAGCTGTACTTC.

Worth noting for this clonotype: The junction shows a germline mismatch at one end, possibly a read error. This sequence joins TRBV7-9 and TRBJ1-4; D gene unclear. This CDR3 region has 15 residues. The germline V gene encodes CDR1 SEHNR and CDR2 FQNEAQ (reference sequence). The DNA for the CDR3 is TGTGCCAGCAGCTGGGGTTCGACGGCTAATGAAAGACTGTTTTTT. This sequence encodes CASSWGSTANERLFF.

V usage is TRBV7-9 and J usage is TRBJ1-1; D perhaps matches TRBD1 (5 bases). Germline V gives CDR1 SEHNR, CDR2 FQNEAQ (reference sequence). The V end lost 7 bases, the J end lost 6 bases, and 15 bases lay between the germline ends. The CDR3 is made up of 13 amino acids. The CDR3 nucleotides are TGTGCCAGCATAGGAAGGGGTAATTCTGAAGCTTTCTTT. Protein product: CASIGRGNSEAFF. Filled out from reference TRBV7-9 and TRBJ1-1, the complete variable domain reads DTGVSQNPRHKITKRGQNVTFRCDPISEHNRLYWYRQTLGQGPEFLTYFQNEAQLEKSRLLSDRFSAERPKGSFSTLEIQRTEQGDSAMYLCASIGRGNSEAFFGQGTRLTVV.

CDR3 sequence: CAWSEGGNTEAFF. CDR3 nucleotide sequence: TGTGCCTGGAGTGAAGGGGGGAACACTGAAGCTTTCTTT. V gene TRBV30 combines with J gene TRBJ1-1, with a possible D match to TRBD1 (6 bases). V was trimmed by 1 base and J by 1 base, leaving 7 bases between them. From germline, CDR1 is GTSNPN and CDR2 SVGIG (reference sequence). This CDR3 contains 13 residues.

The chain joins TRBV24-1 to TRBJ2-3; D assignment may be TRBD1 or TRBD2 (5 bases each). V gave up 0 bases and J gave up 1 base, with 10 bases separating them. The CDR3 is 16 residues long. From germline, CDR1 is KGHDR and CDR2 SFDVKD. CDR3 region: CATSDLSGRGTDTQYF. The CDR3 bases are TGTGCCACCAGTGATTTGTCAGGGCGGGGCACAGATACGCAGTATTTT.

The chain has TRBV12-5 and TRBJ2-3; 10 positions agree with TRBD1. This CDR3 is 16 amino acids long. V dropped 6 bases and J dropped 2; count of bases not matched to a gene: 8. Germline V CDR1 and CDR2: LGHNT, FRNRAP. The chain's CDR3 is CASGHWTGGDTDTQYF. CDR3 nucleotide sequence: TGTGCTAGTGGCCACTGGACAGGGGGAGACACAGATACGCAGTATTTT.

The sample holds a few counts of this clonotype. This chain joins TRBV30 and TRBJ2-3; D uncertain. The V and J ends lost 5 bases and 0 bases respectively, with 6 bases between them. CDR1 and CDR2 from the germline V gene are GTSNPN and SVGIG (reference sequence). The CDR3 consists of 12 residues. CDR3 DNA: TGTGCCTGGTCGTTCAGCACAGATACGCAGTATTTT. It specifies CAWSFSTDTQYF.

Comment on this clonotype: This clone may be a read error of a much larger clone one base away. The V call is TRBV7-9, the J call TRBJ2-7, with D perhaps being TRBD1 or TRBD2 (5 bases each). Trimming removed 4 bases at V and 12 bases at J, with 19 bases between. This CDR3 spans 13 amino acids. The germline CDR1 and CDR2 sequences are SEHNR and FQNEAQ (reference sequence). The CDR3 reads CASSSIGETGWYF. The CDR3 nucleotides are TGTGCCAGCAGCTCGATAGGGGAGACTGGTTGGTACTTC.

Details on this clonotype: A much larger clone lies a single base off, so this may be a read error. Here the CDR3 DNA reads TGTGCCAGCAGGACCCCAGGGTACTCCTACGAGCTGTACTTC. Amino acids: CASRTPGYSYELYF. The chain carries TRBV2 and TRBJ2-7, with D possibly TRBD1 on 5 matching bases. Germline-derived CDR1 and CDR2 are SNHLY and FYNNEI. This CDR3 contains 14 residues.

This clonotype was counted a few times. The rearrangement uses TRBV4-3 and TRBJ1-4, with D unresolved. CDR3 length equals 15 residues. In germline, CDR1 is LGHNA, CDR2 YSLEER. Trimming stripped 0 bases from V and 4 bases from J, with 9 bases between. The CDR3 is CASSQDASINEKLFF. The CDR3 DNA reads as TGCGCCAGCAGCCAAGATGCGTCTATTAATGAAAAACTGTTTTTT.

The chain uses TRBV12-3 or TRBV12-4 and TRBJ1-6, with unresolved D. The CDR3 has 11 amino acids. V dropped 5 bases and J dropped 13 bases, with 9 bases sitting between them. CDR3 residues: CASSPSGPLHF. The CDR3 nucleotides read TGTGCCAGCAGTCCGAGTGGGCCCCTCCACTTT.

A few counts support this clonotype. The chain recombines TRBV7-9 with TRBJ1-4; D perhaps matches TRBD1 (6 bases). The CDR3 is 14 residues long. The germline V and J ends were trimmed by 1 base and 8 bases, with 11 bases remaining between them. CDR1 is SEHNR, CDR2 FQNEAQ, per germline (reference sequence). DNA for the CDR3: TGTGCCAGCAGCTTAGGACAGGTGGAGGAAAAACTGTTTTTT. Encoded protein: CASSLGQVEEKLFF.

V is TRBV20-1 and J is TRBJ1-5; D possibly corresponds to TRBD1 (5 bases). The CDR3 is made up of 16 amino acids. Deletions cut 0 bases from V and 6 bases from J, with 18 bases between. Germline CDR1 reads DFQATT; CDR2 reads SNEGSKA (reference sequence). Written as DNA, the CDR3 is TGCAGTGCTAGAGATCTGGCAGGGAGAGTCGGTCAGCCCCAGCATTTT. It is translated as CSARDLAGRVGQPQHF.

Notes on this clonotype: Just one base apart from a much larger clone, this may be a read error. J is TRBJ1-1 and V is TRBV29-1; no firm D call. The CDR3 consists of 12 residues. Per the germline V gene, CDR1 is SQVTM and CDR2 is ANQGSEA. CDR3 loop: CSGTRMNAEAFF. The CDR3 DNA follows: TGCAGCGGAACACGAATGAACGCTGAAGCTTTCTTT.

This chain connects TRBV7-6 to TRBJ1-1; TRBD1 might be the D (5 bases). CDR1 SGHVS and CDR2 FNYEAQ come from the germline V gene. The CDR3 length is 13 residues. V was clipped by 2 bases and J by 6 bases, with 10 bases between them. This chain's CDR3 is CASSLWGVAEAFF. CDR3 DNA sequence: TGTGCCAGCAGCTTATGGGGGGTTGCTGAAGCTTTCTTT.

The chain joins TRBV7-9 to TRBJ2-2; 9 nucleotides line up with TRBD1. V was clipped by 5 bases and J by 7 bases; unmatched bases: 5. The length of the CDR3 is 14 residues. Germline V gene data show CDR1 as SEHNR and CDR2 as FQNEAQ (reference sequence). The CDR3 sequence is CASSIDRGNGELFF. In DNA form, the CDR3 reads TGTGCCAGCAGCATTGACAGGGGGAACGGGGAGCTGTTTTTT.

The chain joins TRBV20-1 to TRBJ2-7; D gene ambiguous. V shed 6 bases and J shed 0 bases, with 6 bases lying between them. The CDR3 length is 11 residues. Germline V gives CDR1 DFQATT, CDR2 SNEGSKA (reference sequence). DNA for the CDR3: TGCAGTGCGGTACTCTCCTACGAGCAGTACTTC. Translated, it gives CSAVLSYEQYF.

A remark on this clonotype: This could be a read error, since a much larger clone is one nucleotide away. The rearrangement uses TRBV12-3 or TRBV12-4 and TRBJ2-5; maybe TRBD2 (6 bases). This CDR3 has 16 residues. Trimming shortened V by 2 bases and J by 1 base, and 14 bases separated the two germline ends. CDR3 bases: TGTGCCAGCAGTTTAACCCCCCTAGCGCCCCAAGAGACCCAGTACTTC. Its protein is CASSLTPLAPQETQYF.

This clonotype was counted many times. The CDR3, as DNA: TGTGCCAGCAGGATGGGGACTAGTGAAATGTACGAGCAGTACTTC. It yields the protein CASRMGTSEMYEQYF. V gene TRBV7-6 combines with J gene TRBJ2-7; TRBD2 matches at 8 bases. Germline V CDR1 and CDR2: SGHVS, FNYEAQ. Trimming cost V 6 bases and J 4 bases; bases outside gene matches: 11. The CDR3 loop spans 15 amino acids. Together with reference TRBV7-6 and TRBJ2-7, the CDR3 gives the full variable domain: GAGVSQSPRYKVTKRGQDVALRCDPISGHVSLYWYRQALGQGPEFLTYFNYEAQQDKSGLPNDRFSAERPEGSISTLTIQRTEQRDSAMYRCASRMGTSEMYEQYFGPGTRLTVT.

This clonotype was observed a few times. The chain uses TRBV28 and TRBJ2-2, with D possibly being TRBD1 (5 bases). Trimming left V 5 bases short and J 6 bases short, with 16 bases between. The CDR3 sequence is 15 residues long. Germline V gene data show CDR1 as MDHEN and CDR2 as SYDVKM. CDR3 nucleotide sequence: TGTGCCAGCAGTCCGTGGGTCCAGGGTCCCGGGGAGCTGTTTTTT. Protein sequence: CASSPWVQGPGELFF.